Listed below are T cell receptor beta chains from one sample, sequenced in a study of OX40 agonist ivuxolimab in advanced cancers. TCRdb's copy holds only in-frame clones and misses some; the assay was immunoSEQ multiplex PCR. The sample carries around 45,000 clones, 75% to 90% recorded once. The specimen comprised CD4+ or CD8+ T cells sorted from blood, sampled in a trial of the OX40 agonist ivuxolimab. The receptors stem from an adult with an advanced solid tumor such as melanoma, head and neck, liver or kidney cancer. Both conserved end residues are trimmed from each CDR3. The D gene is left open where the match is weak.

cdr3_aa,v_call,d_call
ASSKETGPTYEQY,TRBV21-1,.
ASSRSDRRGEKLF,TRBV5-1,.
ASTRRLQETQY,TRBV6-1,.
AWSVLAGAYTGELF,TRBV30,TRBD2
ASSYSGQVGYEQY,TRBV6-5,TRBD1
ASSLALGTGRVYEQY,TRBV5-4,TRBD1
ASSSTSGGYNEQF,TRBV7-2,TRBD2
ASSLRGAYNEQF,TRBV7-3,.
ASSLVPPGAYEQY,TRBV7-2,.
ASRRRAKNIQY,TRBV21-1,.
ASSLLDIPNEKLF,TRBV5-8,.
SASSADTQY,TRBV20-1,.
ASSPTTGKYLNQPQH,TRBV7-8,TRBD1
ASSLGGGSGSPLH,TRBV4-2,TRBD1
ATSTLLAGGADTQY,TRBV15,TRBD2
ASSLAGTGPYEQY,TRBV5-4,TRBD1
ASSFWQNTEAF,TRBV5-5,.
ASSPAVGADEAF,TRBV4-2,.
ASSLGRETQY,TRBV7-9,.
ASSRQGSHEQY,TRBV18,TRBD1
ASTPYSRGNTIY,TRBV28,.
ASYPSVNTEAF,TRBV28,.
ASSYQTANTEAF,TRBV5-1,.
ASSSGLEAF,TRBV7-9,.
ASSCPVGSTDTQY,TRBV6-1,.
ASSLAPGTSGSTDTQY,TRBV5-1,TRBD2
ASSELTGQNYGYT,TRBV6-1,.
ASSTVRRYGYT,TRBV2,.
ASSSHRGVYEQY,TRBV7-9,TRBD1
ATSSWGRNEQF,TRBV15,.
ASSEELAEAGPYEQY,TRBV6-1,.
ASSQDRGNSPLH,TRBV7-9,TRBD1